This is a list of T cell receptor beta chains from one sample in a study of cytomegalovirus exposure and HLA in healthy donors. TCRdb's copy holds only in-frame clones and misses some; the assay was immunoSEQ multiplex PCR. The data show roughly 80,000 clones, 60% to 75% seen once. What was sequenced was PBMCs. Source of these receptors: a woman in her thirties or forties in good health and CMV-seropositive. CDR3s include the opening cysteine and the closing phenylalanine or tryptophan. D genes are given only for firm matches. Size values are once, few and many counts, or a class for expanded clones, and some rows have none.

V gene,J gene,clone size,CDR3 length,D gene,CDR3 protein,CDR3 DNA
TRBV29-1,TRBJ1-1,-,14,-,CSVQKTGRNTEAFF,TGCAGCGTTCAGAAGACGGGGAGGAACACTGAAGCTTTCTTT
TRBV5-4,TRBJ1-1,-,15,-,CASSLLQGSKTEAFF,TGTGCCAGCAGCTTATTACAGGGCTCGAAAACTGAAGCTTTCTTT
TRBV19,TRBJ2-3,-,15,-,CASTSTRGARDTQYF,TGTGCCAGTACGTCTACTCGGGGGGCCAGGGATACGCAGTATTTT
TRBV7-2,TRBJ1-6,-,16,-,CASSLGGLIDNSPLHF,TGTGCCAGCAGCTTAGGGGGACTCATCGATAATTCACCCCTCCACTTT
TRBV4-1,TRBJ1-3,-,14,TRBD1,CASSPGGSGNTIYF,TGCGCCAGCAGCCCAGGGGGCTCTGGAAACACCATATATTTT
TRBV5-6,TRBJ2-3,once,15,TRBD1,CASSPDRGVTDTQYF,TGTGCCAGCAGCCCCGACAGGGGAGTGACAGATACGCAGTATTTT
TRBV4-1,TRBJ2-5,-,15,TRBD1,CASSRTGGSVETQYF,TGCGCCAGCAGCCGGACAGGGGGATCCGTCGAGACCCAGTACTTC
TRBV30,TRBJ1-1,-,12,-,CAWGPTTASSFF,TGTGCCTGGGGCCCCACGACAGCCTCTTCTTTCTTT
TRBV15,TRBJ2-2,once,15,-,CATSKELLNTGELFF,TGTGCCACCAGCAAGGAGCTGCTTAACACCGGGGAGCTGTTTTTT
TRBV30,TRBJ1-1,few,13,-,CASTAGGGQQAFF,TGTGCCTCGACGGCCGGGGGTGGTCAACAAGCTTTCTTT
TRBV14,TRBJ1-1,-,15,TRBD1,CASSQMGQLNTEAFF,TGTGCCAGCAGCCAGATGGGACAGTTGAACACTGAAGCTTTCTTT
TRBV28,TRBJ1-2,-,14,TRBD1,CASSPGQAPYGYTF,TGTGCCAGCAGTCCGGGACAGGCCCCCTATGGCTACACCTTC
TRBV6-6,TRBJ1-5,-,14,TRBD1,CASNPQGALQPQHF,TGTGCCAGCAACCCACAGGGGGCACTTCAGCCCCAGCATTTT
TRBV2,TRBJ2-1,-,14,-,CASRPDRGNNEQFF,TGTGCCAGCAGGCCGGACAGAGGAAACAATGAGCAGTTCTTC
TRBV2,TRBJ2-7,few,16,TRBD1,CASRGTGTGTYYEQYF,TGTGCCAGCAGGGGGACCGGGACAGGGACCTACTACGAGCAGTACTTC
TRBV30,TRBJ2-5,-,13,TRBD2,CAWQPGLTETQYF,TGTGCCTGGCAGCCGGGACTAACGGAGACCCAGTACTTC
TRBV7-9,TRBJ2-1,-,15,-,CASNSGTLLDNEQFF,TGTGCCAGCAACTCCGGGACACTTTTAGACAATGAGCAGTTCTTC